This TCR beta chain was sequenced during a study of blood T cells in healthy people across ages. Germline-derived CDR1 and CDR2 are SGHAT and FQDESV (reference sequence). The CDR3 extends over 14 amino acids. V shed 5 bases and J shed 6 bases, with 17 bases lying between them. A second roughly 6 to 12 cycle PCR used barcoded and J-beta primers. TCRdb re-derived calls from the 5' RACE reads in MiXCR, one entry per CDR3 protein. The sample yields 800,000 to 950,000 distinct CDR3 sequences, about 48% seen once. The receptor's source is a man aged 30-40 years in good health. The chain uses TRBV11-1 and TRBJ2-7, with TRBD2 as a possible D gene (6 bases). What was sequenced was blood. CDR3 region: CASSLTRTGSEQYF. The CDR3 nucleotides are TGTGCCAGCAGCCTTACTAGGACCGGGAGCGAGCAGTACTTC.